The sample holds a few counts of the clone carrying this TCR beta chain. This specimen belongs to a study of blood T cells in healthy people across ages. Combining a sample-barcoded 5' primer with a J-beta primer mix, a second PCR ran for about 7 to 12 cycles. One entry per CDR3 protein, called by TCRdb with MiXCR from the 5' RACE reads. Of nearly 1 million distinct CDR3 sequences detected, roughly 50% appear once; the ten largest clones hold over 20%. CDR1 and CDR2 from the germline V gene are SGHTA and FQGNSA. The CDR3 is made up of 17 amino acids. The germline V and J ends were trimmed by 5 bases and 0 bases, with 19 bases remaining between them.

The chain is built from TRBV7-2 and TRBJ2-5, with D perhaps matching TRBD2 (7 bases). The TCR was taken from a woman aged 55-75 years in good health. Sequencing was carried out using blood. Written as DNA, the CDR3 is TGTGCCAGCAGCCTCCTGGGGGGGCAAACTTACCAAGAGACCCAGTACTTC. Translated: CASSLLGGQTYQETQYF. The entire variable domain, with the rest obtained from reference TRBV7-2 and TRBJ2-5, is as follows: GAGVSQSPSNKVTEKGKDVELRCDPISGHTALYWYRQSLGQGLEFLIYFQGNSAPDKSGLPSDRFSAERTGGSVSTLTIQRTQQEDSAVYLCASSLLGGQTYQETQYFGPGTRLLVL.